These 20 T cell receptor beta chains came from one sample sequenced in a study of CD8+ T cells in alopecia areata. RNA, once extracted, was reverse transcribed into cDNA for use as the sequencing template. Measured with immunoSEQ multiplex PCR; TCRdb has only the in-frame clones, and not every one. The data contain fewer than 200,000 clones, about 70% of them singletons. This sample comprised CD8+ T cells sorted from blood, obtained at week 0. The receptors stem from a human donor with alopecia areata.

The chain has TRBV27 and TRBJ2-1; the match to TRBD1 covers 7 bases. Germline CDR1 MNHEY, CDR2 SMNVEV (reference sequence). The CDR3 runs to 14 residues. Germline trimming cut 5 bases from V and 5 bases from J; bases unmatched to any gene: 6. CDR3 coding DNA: TGTGCCAGCAGTCTCCGGGACAGCAACAATGAGCAGTTCTTC. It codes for CASSLRDSNNEQFF.

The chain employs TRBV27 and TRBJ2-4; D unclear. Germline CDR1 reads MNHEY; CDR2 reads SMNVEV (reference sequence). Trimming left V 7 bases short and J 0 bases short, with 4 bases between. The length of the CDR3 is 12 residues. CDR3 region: CASIGAKNIQYF. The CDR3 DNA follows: TGTGCCAGCATTGGAGCCAAAAACATTCAGTACTTC.

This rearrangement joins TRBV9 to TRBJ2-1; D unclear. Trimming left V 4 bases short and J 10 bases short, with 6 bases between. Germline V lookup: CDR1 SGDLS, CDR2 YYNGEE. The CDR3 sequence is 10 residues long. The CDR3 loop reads CASSSDEQFF. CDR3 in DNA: TGTGCCAGCAGCTCAGACGAGCAGTTCTTC.

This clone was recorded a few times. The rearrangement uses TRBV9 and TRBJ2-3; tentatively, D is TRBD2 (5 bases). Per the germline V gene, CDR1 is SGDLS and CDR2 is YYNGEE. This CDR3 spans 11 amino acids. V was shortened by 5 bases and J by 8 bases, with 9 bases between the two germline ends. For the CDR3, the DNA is TGTGCCAGCAGTGCTGGGAGTACGCAGTATTTT. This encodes CASSAGSTQYF.

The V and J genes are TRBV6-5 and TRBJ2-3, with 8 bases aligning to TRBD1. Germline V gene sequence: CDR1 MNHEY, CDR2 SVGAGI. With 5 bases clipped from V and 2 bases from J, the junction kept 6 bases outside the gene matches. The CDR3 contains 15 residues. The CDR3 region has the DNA TGTGCCAGCAGTACCAGGACAGGGCTCACAGATACGCAGTATTTT. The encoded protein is CASSTRTGLTDTQYF.

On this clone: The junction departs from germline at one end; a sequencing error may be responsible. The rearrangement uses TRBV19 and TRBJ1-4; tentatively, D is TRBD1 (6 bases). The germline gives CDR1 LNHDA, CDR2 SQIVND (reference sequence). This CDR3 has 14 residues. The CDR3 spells CATQYDRRNGKLFF. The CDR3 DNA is TGTGCCACTCAGTACGACAGGCGGAATGGAAAACTGTTTTTT.

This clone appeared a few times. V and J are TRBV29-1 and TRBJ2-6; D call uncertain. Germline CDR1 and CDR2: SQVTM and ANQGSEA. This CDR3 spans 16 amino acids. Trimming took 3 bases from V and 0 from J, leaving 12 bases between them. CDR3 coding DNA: TGCAGCGTTGAGCAGGTCGCTCTCTCTGGGGCCAACGTCCTGACTTTC. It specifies CSVEQVALSGANVLTF. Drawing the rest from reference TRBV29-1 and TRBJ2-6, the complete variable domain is SAVISQKPSRDICQRGTSLTIQCQVDSQVTMMFWYRQQPGQSLTLIATANQGSEATYESGFVIDKFPISRPNLTFSTLTVSNMSPEDSSIYLCSVEQVALSGANVLTFGAGSRLTVL.

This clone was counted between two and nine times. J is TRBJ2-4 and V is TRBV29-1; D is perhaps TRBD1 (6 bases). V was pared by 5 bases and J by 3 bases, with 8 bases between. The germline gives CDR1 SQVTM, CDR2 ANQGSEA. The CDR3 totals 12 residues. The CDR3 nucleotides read TGCAGCGTTATGGACAGCAAAAACATTCAGTACTTC. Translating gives CSVMDSKNIQYF. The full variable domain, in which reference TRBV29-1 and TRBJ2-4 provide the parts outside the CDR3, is SAVISQKPSRDICQRGTSLTIQCQVDSQVTMMFWYRQQPGQSLTLIATANQGSEATYESGFVIDKFPISRPNLTFSTLTVSNMSPEDSSIYLCSVMDSKNIQYFGAGTRLSVL.

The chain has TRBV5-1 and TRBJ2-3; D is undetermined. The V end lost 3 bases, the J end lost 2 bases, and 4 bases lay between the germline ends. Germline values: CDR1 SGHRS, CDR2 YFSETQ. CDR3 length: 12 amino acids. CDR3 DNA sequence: TGCGCCAGCAGCTCCTACACAGATACGCAGTATTTT. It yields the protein CASSSYTDTQYF.

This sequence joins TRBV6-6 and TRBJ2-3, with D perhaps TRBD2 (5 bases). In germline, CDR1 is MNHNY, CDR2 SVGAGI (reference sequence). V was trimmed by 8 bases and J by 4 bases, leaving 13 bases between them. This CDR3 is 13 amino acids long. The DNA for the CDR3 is TGTGCCAGCCGGGAAAATAGACCAGATACGCAGTATTTT. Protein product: CASRENRPDTQYF.

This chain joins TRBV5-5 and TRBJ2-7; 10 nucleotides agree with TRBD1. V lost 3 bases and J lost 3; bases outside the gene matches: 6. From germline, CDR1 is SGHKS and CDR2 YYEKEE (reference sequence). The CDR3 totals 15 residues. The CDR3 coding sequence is TGTGCCAGCAGCTCGACCGGGACAGGGGACTACGAGCAGTACTTC. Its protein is CASSSTGTGDYEQYF.

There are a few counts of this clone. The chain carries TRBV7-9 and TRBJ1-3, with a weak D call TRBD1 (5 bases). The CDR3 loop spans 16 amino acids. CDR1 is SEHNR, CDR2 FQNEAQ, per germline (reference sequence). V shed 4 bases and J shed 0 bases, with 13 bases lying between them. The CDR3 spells CASSSFTGGSGNTIYF. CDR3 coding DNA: TGTGCCAGCAGCTCTTTCACAGGAGGCTCTGGAAACACCATATATTTT.

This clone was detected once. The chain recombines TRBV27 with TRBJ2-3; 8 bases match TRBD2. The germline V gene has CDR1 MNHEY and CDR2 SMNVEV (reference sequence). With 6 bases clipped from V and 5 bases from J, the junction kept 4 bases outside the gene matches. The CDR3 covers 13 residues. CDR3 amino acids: CASRRGAGDTQYF. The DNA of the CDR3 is TGTGCCAGCAGGCGGGGGGCAGGAGATACGCAGTATTTT.

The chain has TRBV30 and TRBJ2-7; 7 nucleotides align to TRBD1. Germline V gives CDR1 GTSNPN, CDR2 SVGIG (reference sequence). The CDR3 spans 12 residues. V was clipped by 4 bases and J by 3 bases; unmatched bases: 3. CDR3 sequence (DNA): TGTGCCTGGATAAGGGACAGCTACGAGCAGTACTTC. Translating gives CAWIRDSYEQYF. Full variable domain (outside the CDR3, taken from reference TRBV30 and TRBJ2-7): SQTIHQWPATLVQPVGSPLSLECTVEGTSNPNLYWYRQAAGRGLQLLFYSVGIGQISSEVPQNLSASRPQDRQFILSSKKLLLSDSGFYLCAWIRDSYEQYFGPGTRLTVT.

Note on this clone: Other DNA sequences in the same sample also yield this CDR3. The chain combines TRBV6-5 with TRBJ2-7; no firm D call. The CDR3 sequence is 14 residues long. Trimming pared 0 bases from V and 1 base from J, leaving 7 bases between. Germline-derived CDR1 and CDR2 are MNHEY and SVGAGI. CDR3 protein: CASSYSGRSYEQYF. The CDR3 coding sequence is TGTGCCAGCAGTTACTCCGGCAGATCCTACGAGCAGTACTTC.

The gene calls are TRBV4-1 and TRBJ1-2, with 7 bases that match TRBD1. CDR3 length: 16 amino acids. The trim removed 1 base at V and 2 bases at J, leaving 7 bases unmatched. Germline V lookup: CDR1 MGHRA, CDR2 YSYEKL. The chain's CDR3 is CASSQVMGQLNYGYTF. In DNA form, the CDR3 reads TGCGCCAGCAGCCAAGTGATGGGACAGCTAAACTATGGCTACACCTTC.

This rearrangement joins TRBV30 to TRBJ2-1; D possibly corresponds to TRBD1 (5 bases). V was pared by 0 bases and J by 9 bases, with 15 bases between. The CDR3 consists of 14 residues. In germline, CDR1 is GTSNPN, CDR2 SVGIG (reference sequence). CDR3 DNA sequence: TGTGCCTGGAGTGTAGGGGCAGGGAAAGGTGAGCAGTTCTTC. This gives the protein CAWSVGAGKGEQFF.

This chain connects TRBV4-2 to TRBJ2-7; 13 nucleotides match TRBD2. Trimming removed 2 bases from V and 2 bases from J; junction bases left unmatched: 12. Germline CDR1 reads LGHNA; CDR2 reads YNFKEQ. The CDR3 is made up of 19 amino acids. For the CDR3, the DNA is TGTGCCAGCAGCCAATCCCCCGGGACTAGCGGGGCTCTCCCCTACGAGCAGTACTTC. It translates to CASSQSPGTSGALPYEQYF.

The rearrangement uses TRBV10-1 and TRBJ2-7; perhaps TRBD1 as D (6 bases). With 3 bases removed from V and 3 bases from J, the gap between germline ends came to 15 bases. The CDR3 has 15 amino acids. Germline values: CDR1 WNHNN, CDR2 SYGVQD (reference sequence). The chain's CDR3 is CASSDGTGRGYEQYF. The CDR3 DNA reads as TGCGCCAGCAGTGATGGTACGGGCAGGGGCTACGAGCAGTACTTC.

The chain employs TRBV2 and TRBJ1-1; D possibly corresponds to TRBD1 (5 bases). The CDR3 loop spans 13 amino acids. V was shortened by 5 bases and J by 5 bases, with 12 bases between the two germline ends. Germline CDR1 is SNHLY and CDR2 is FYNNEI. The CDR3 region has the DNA TGTGCCAGCAGTCCCAGGGACCGGACTGAAGCTTTCTTT. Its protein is CASSPRDRTEAFF.